Below are 7 T cell receptor beta chains sequenced from a single sample in a study of beta chain features in type 1 diabetes (dated by TCRdb to about 2018). The library relied on the immunoSEQ multiplex PCR assay. All of the isolated RNA was reverse transcribed with the High Capacity cDNA Reverse Transcription Kit, so expressed TCRB transcripts were sequenced. The table was pulled from immuneACCESS by TCRdb, which kept in-frame rearrangements only. Such tables lose some clones; where checked, under half of the loss comes from unresolved V genes, and the rest has no known cause. The sample table holds approximately 300,000 clones, of which 11% were seen once. Together, the top ten hold 0.015% of the sample. The sample was naive CD4+ T cells from blood. The intended sense of this specimen's cell subset or site label: true naive CD4+ T cells. The receptor set was obtained from a woman in her twenties or thirties in good health.

This clone was picked up one time. One end of the junction does not line up with germline, which may come from a read error. The rearrangement joins TRBV6-1 to TRBJ2-5, with 7 bases aligning to TRBD2. The CDR3 totals 15 residues. Germline V CDR1 and CDR2: MNHNS, SASEGT. CDR3 loop: CASSDGGGPQESQYF. In nucleotides, the CDR3 is TGTGCCAGCAGTGATGGGGGAGGGCCTCAAGAGAGCCAGTACTTC.

The chain uses TRBV2 and TRBJ2-7; D uncertain. The CDR3 sequence is 12 residues long. Trimming removed 4 bases from V and 4 bases from J, with 8 bases in between. The germline V gene has CDR1 SNHLY and CDR2 FYNNEI. The DNA of the CDR3 is TGTGCCAGCAGTGTTGACACTTACGAGCAGTACTTC. Translating it yields CASSVDTYEQYF.

DNA of the CDR3: TGTGCCAGCAGCGTAGAACTAGCGCGGTACAATGAGCAGTTCTTC. It specifies CASSVELARYNEQFF. The chain couples TRBV9 to TRBJ2-1; TRBD2 agrees at 7 bases. J was trimmed by 4 bases and V by 0 bases; bases with no gene match: 4. This CDR3 contains 15 residues. Germline V gives CDR1 SGDLS, CDR2 YYNGEE.

The genes are TRBV5-1 and TRBJ2-3; TRBD1 matches at 7 bases. Germline values: CDR1 SGHRS, CDR2 YFSETQ. The CDR3 extends over 14 amino acids. V was clipped by 4 bases and J by 2 bases; unmatched bases: 4. The CDR3 region is CASSRDSYTDTQYF. The CDR3, as DNA: TGCGCCAGCAGCCGGGACAGTTACACAGATACGCAGTATTTT.

The V and J genes are TRBV18 and TRBJ2-7; a possible D gene is TRBD1 (5 bases). V lost 4 bases to trimming and J lost 3 bases, with 19 bases between them. The CDR3 has 16 residues. Germline V lookup: CDR1 KGHSH, CDR2 LQKENI. CDR3 region: CASSLLDSASFYEQYF. Here the CDR3 DNA reads TGTGCCAGCTCACTCCTCGACAGCGCCAGCTTCTACGAGCAGTACTTC.

This clone was picked up a small number of times. J is TRBJ2-1 and V is TRBV12-5, with D unclear. The germline V gene has CDR1 LGHNT and CDR2 FRNRAP. CDR3 length: 14 amino acids. V was cut by 1 base and J by 0 bases, with 4 bases left in between. The DNA for the CDR3 is TGTGCTAGTGGTTTGGGCGGCTCCTACAATGAGCAGTTCTTC. Amino acid sequence: CASGLGGSYNEQFF. Supplemented by reference TRBV12-5 and TRBJ2-1, the full variable domain reads DARVTQTPRHKVTEMGQEVTMRCQPILGHNTVFWYRQTMMQGLELLAYFRNRAPLDDSGMPKDRFSAEMPDATLATLKIQPSEPRDSAVYFCASGLGGSYNEQFFGPGTRLTVL.

The chain carries TRBV7-9 and TRBJ2-1, with 7 bases aligning to TRBD2. Germline CDR1 SEHNR, CDR2 FQNEAQ (reference sequence). The CDR3 loop spans 14 amino acids. The V gene end was trimmed by 3 bases and the J gene end by 8 bases; junction bases not matched to a gene: 7. Here the CDR3 reads CASSFRTSSYEQFF. In DNA, the CDR3 is TGTGCCAGCAGCTTTCGGACTAGTAGCTATGAGCAGTTCTTC.